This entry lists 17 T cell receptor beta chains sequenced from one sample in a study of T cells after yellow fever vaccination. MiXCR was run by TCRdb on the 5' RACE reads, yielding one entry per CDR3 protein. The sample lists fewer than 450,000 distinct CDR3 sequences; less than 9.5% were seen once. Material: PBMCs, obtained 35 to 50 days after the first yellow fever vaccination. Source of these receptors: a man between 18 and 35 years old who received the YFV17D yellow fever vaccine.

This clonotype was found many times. The CDR3 here is CSVGDTYEQYV. CDR3 nucleotides: TGCAGCGTTGGGGACACCTACGAGCAGTACGTC. The V and J genes are TRBV29-1 and TRBJ2-7, with D perhaps matching TRBD1 (6 bases). V shed 4 bases and J shed 2 bases, with 6 bases lying between them. This CDR3 has 11 amino acids. Germline lookup yields CDR1 SQVTM and CDR2 ANQGSEA.

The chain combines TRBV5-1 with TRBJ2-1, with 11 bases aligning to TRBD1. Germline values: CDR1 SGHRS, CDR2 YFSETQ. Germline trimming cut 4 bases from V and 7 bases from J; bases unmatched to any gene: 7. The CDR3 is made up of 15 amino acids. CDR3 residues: CASSAGQGGNNEQFF. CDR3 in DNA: TGCGCCAGCAGCGCGGGACAGGGGGGGAATAATGAGCAGTTCTTC.

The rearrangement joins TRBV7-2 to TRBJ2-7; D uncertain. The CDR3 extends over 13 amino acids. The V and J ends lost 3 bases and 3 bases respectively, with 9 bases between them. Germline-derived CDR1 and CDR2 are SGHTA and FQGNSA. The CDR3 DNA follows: TGTGCCAGCAGCTTGTTGGGCGACTACGAGCAGTACGTC. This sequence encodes CASSLLGDYEQYV.

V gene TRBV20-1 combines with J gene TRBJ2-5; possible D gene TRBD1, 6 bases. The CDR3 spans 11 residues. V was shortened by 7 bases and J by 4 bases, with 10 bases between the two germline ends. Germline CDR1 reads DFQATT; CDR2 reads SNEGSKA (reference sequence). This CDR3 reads CSGQGRETQYF. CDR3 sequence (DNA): TGCAGTGGTCAGGGGCGAGAGACCCAGTACTTC.

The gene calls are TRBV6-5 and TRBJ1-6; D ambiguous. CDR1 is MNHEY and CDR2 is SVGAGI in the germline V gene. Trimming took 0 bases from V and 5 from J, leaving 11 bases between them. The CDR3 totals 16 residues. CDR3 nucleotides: TGTGCCAGCAGTTACTCCCAGTACACCAATAATTCACCCCTCCACTTT. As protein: CASSYSQYTNNSPLHF.

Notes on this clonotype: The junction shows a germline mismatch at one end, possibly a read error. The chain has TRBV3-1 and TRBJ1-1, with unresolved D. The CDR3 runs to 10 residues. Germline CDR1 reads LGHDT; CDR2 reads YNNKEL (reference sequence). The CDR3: CRLMNTEAFF. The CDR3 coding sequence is TGCCGACTAATGAACACTGAAGCTTTCTTT.

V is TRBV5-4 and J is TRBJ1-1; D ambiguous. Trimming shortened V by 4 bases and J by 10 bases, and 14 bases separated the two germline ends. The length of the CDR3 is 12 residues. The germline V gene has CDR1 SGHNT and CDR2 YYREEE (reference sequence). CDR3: CASSQPGDRAFF. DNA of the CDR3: TGTGCCAGCAGCCAACCCGGGGATAGAGCTTTCTTT.

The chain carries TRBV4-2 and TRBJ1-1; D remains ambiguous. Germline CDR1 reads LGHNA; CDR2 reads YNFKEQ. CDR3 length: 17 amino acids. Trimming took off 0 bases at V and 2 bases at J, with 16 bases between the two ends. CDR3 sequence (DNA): TGTGCCAGCAGCCAAGATTTGGGGAGGGTGCAAAACACTGAAGCTTTCTTT. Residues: CASSQDLGRVQNTEAFF.

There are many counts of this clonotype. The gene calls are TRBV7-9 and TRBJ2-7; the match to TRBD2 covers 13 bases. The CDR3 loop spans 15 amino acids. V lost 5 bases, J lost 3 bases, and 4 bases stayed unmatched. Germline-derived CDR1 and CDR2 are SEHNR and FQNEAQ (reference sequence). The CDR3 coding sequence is TGTGCCAGCAGCCAGGGACTAGCGGGGATCTACGAGCAGTACTTC. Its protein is CASSQGLAGIYEQYF. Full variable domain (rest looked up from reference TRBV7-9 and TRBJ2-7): DTGVSQNPRHKITKRGQNVTFRCDPISEHNRLYWYRQTLGQGPEFLTYFQNEAQLEKSRLLSDRFSAERPKGSFSTLEIQRTEQGDSAMYLCASSQGLAGIYEQYFGPGTRLTVT.

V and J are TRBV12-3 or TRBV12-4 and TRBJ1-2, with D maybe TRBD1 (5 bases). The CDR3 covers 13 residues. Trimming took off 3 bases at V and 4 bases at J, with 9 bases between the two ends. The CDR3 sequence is CASSFAGAYGYTF. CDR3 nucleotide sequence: TGTGCCAGCAGTTTCGCCGGGGCCTATGGCTACACCTTC.

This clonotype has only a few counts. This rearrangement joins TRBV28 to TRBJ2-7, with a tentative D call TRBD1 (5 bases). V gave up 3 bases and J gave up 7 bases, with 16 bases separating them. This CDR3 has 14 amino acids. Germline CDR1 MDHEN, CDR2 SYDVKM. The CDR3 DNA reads TGTGCCAGCAGTTTGGTGGGGCGGTTAGAGGAGCAGTACGTC. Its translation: CASSLVGRLEEQYV.

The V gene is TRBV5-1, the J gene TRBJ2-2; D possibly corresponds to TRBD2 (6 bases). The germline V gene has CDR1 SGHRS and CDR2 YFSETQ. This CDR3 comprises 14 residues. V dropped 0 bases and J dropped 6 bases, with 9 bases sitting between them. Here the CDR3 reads CASSLGREAGELFF. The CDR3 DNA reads TGCGCCAGCAGCTTGGGCAGGGAGGCCGGGGAGCTGTTTTTT.

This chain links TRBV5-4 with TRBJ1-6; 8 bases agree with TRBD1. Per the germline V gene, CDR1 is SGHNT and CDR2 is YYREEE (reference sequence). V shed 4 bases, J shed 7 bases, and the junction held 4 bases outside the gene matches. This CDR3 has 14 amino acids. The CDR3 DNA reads TGTGCCAGCAGCGTTGACAGGGGCAATTCACCCCTCCACTTT. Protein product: CASSVDRGNSPLHF.

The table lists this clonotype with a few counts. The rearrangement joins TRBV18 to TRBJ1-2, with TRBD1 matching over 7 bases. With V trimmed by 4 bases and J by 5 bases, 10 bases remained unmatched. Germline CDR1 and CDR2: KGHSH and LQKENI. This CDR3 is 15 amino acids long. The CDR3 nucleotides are TGTGCCAGCTCACTACTGGACAGGACCCCTTATGGCTACACCTTC. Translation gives CASSLLDRTPYGYTF. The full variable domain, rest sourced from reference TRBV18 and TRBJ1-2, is NAGVMQNPRHLVRRRGQEARLRCSPMKGHSHVYWYRQLPEEGLKFMVYLQKENIIDESGMPKERFSAEFPKEGPSILRIQQVVRGDSAAYFCASSLLDRTPYGYTFGSGTRLTVV.

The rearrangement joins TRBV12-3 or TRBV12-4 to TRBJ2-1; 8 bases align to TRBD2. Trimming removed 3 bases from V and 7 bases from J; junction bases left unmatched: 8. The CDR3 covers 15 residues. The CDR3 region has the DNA TGTGCCAGCAGTTTTTCGGCGGGGGGAGGAAATGAGCAGTTCTTC. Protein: CASSFSAGGGNEQFF.

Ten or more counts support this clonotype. The CDR3: CSVRGSSTDTQYF. DNA of the CDR3: TGCAGCGTGAGGGGTTCTAGCACAGATACGCAGTATTTT. The rearrangement joins TRBV29-1 to TRBJ2-3, with D possibly being TRBD1 or TRBD2 (5 bases each). The CDR3 loop spans 13 amino acids. The V gene's germline CDR1 is SQVTM and CDR2 ANQGSEA. The V end lost 6 bases, the J end lost 0 bases, and 10 bases lay between the germline ends.

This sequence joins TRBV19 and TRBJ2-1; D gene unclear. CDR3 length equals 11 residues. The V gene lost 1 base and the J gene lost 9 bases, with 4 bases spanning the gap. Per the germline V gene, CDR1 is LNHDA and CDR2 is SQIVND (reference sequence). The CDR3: CASSIGAEQFF. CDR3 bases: TGTGCCAGTAGTATAGGGGCTGAGCAGTTCTTC.